This record covers a single TCR beta chain. This entry comes from a study of blood T cell repertoires in COVID-19. Study details: The study drew acute and convalescent COVID-19 samples from the United States, Italy and Spain. Nucleic acid was either cDNA or gDNA, and it came from T cells, B-cell-depleted T cells, or PBMCs.

How the authors handled the data: Quantification of nucleated cells was approximated via reference gene primer amplification. Measured with immunoSEQ multiplex PCR; TCRdb has only the in-frame clones, and not every one. Clone size and the V and J calls come from that table; the DNA yielded D and trimming. The top ten clones hold 6.5% to 8% of a sample with roughly 120,000 clones, 75% to 90% of them seen once. Sequences were obtained from peripheral blood. The receptor was isolated from a woman aged 45-65 years with acute or convalescent COVID-19.

The CDR3 sequence: CATSTRGRGQWQPQHF. CDR3 bases: TGTGCCACCAGCACTAGGGGCAGGGGGCAGTGGCAGCCCCAGCATTTT. V and J are TRBV15 and TRBJ1-5; 8 nucleotides align to TRBD1. Germline CDR1 and CDR2: LNHNV and YYDKDF (reference sequence). The CDR3 extends over 16 amino acids. The J segment lost 7 bases and the V segment lost 4 bases, leaving 12 bases of the junction unmatched.